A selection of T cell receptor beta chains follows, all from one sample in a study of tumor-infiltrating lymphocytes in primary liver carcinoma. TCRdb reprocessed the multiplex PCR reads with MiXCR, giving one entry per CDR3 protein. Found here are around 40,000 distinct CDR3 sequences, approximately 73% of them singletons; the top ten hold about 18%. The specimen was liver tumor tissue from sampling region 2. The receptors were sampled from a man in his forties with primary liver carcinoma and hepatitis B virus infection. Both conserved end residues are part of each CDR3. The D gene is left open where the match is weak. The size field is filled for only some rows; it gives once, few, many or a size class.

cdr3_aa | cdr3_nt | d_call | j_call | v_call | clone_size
CASTVQRRSYEQYF | TGTGCCAGCACTGTACAGCGGAGATCCTACGAACAGTACTTC | . | TRBJ2-7 | TRBV6-1 | once
CASSWDGLSNTEAFF | TGCGCCAGCAGCTGGGACGGACTTTCGAACACTGAAGCTTTCTTT | . | TRBJ1-1 | TRBV5-1 | many
CTSSQDLAGGKGELLF | TGTACCAGCAGCCAGGACCTAGCGGGGGGCAAGGGGGAGCTGTTATTT | TRBD2 | TRBJ2-2 | TRBV4-2 | .
CASSTVAGPRASPLHF | TGTGCCAGCAGCACCGTAGCGGGGCCGAGGGCTTCACCCCTCCACTTT | . | TRBJ1-6 | TRBV5-4 | .
CASSLVTDYGYTF | TGTGCCAGCAGTTTGGTCACAGACTATGGCTACACCTTC | . | TRBJ1-2 | TRBV28 | many
CVISYPGAETQYF | TGTGTCATCAGTTACCCCGGGGCGGAGACCCAGTACTTC | . | TRBJ2-5 | TRBV6-5 | .
CASESGCEHFF | TGTGCCAGCGAGAGCGGGTGTGAGCACTTCTTC | . | TRBJ2-1 | TRBV6-5 | .
CSLGLAGEFYNEQFF | TGCAGTCTTGGACTAGCGGGAGAGTTCTACAATGAGCAGTTCTTC | TRBD2 | TRBJ2-1 | TRBV29-1 | once
CTSSPTSGRINEQFF | TGTACCAGCAGCCCTACTAGCGGGAGAATCAATGAGCAGTTCTTC | TRBD2 | TRBJ2-1 | TRBV7-3 | few
CAWSLEAAKVVLTF | TGTGCCTGGAGTCTAGAGGCGGCTAAAGTCGTCCTGACTTTC | . | TRBJ2-6 | TRBV30 | .
CARSYQGAYAEALF | TGTGCCAGGAGCTATCAGGGGGCCTACGCTGAAGCTCTCTTT | TRBD1 | TRBJ1-1 | TRBV6-5 | .
CASSRQGYTEDFF | TGTGCCAGCAGTCGACAGGGTTATACTGAAGATTTCTTT | TRBD1 | TRBJ1-1 | TRBV6-2/TRBV6-3 | .
CVRSLRDRAHEQYF | TGTGTCAGAAGCCTCCGGGACAGGGCCCACGAGCAATACTTC | TRBD1 | TRBJ2-7 | TRBV6-2/TRBV6-3 | .
CATSDFWWGYTF | TGTGCCACCAGTGATTTTTGGTGGGGCTACACCTTC | . | TRBJ1-2 | TRBV24-1 | many
CAISHAGGQGNNEQFF | TGTGCTATCAGCCACGCCGGGGGACAGGGCAACAATGAGCAGTTCTTC | TRBD1 | TRBJ2-1 | TRBV4-2 | .
CTSSSNTDKQYF | TGTACCAGCAGCAGCAACACAGATAAGCAGTATTTT | . | TRBJ2-3 | TRBV11-3 | .
CASSSDFSGELFF | TGTGCCAGCAGTTCAGACTTCAGCGGGGAGCTGTTTTTT | . | TRBJ2-2 | TRBV11-3 | .
CSVEDRGGRGTVTQYF | TGCAGTGTTGAAGATCGCGGGGGCCGGGGCACAGTTACGCAGTATTTT | . | TRBJ2-3 | TRBV29-1 | .
CTGSQDLPSGTSGRADTQYF | TGCACCGGCAGCCAGGATCTTCCCTCAGGGACTAGCGGGAGAGCAGATACGCAGTATTTT | TRBD2 | TRBJ2-3 | TRBV4-3 | .
CASSDRVGGYTF | TGCGCCAGCAGCGACAGGGTTGGCGGCTACACCTTC | TRBD1 | TRBJ1-2 | TRBV10-2 | medium-sized
CASGLDSGSWHNEQLF | TGTGCCAGCGGCCTCGATAGCGGGAGCTGGCACAATGAGCAGTTATTC | TRBD2 | TRBJ2-1 | TRBV11-3 | once
CASSLGGTGTYERYF | TGTGCCAGCAGTTTGGGGGGGACAGGCACTTACGAGCGGTACTTC | . | TRBJ2-7 | TRBV28 | .
CASSHGLAGRTGELFF | TGTGCCAGCAGCCACGGACTAGCGGGAAGGACCGGGGAGCTGTTTTTT | TRBD2 | TRBJ2-2 | TRBV5-4 | many
CVSSQDLYSVYNEQFF | TGCGTCAGCAGCCAAGATCTCTACTCAGTATACAATGAGCAGTTCTTC | . | TRBJ2-1 | TRBV4-3 | .
CASRFRDSQGYGYTF | TGTGCCAGCCGCTTCCGGGACAGCCAGGGCTATGGCTACACCTTT | TRBD1 | TRBJ1-2 | TRBV25-1 | .
CASSELSSGADTQYF | TGTGCCAGCAGTGAATTGTCTAGTGGGGCAGATACGCAGTATTTT | . | TRBJ2-3 | TRBV6-1 | .
CASSLRDRAHEQYF | TGTGCCAGCAGCCTCCGGGACAGGGCCCACGAGCAGTACTTC | TRBD1 | TRBJ2-7 | TRBV6-2/TRBV6-3 | large
CAIKGTGEEQYF | TGCGCCATCAAGGGGACAGGGGAAGAGCAGTATTTC | TRBD1 | TRBJ2-7 | TRBV4-1 | .
CADSQAWRGSYEQYF | TGTGCCGACAGCCAAGCATGGCGCGGATCCTACGAACAGTACTTC | . | TRBJ2-7 | TRBV4-2 | once
CCVSTSGMGNEQFF | TGCTGCGTGTCGACTAGCGGGATGGGCAATGAGCAGTTCTTC | TRBD2 | TRBJ2-1 | TRBV29-1 | few
CANSQDRASGYEQYF | TGCGCCAATAGCCAAGATCGGGCTAGCGGCTACGAGCAGTACTTC | TRBD2 | TRBJ2-7 | TRBV4-3 | .
CASSPRGGERTPNEQFF | TGTGCCAGTAGTCCCCGAGGAGGGGAGCGGACACCCAATGAGCAGTTCTTC | . | TRBJ2-1 | TRBV19 | many
CARSLIGSYEQHF | TGTGCCAGGAGTTTAATTGGGTCCTACGAGCAGCACTTC | . | TRBJ2-7 | TRBV28 | once
CASSLELSEETQHF | TGCGCCAGCAGCTTGGAACTAAGTGAAGAGACCCAGCACTTC | . | TRBJ2-5 | TRBV5-1 | .
CASSHDEAVANTGELFF | TGTGCCAGCAGCCACGACGAGGCGGTCGCGAACACCGGGGAGCTGTTTTTT | . | TRBJ2-2 | TRBV7-3 | many
CASSLRWTGGNGQYF | TGTGCCAGTAGCTTACGATGGACAGGGGGAAACGGGCAGTACTTC | TRBD1 | TRBJ2-7 | TRBV11-2 | .
CVSERARRETQYF | TGTGTCAGCGAGAGGGCCAGGCGGGAGACCCAGTACTTC | . | TRBJ2-5 | TRBV7-9 | once
CASSLAGVETQCF | TGTGCCAGTAGTCTAGCGGGAGTTGAGACCCAGTGCTTC | TRBD2 | TRBJ2-5 | TRBV12-3/TRBV12-4 | few
CASSSGAGVRTDTQYF | TGTGCCAGCAGCTCGGGTGCAGGGGTTCGCACAGATACGCAGTATTTT | . | TRBJ2-3 | TRBV5-6 | many
CASTHDRVSQETQYF | TGCGCCAGCACCCACGACAGGGTTAGCCAAGAGACCCAGTACTTC | TRBD1 | TRBJ2-5 | TRBV5-1 | .
CASSSRDRGRQQYF | TGTGCCAGCAGTTCCCGGGACAGGGGTCGCCAGCAGTACTTC | TRBD1 | TRBJ2-7 | TRBV28 | many
CASSIGGYSHTF | TGTGCCAGCAGCATAGGGGGCTATAGCCACACCTTC | TRBD1 | TRBJ1-2 | TRBV12-3/TRBV12-4 | .
CASQGRFPLGANVLTF | TGTGCCAGCCAGGGCAGGTTTCCTTTGGGGGCCAACGTCCTGACTTTC | . | TRBJ2-6 | TRBV6-2/TRBV6-3 | .
CASSAIGGSYNGQFF | TGTGCCAGCAGTGCGATAGGAGGAAGCTACAATGGGCAGTTCTTC | . | TRBJ2-1 | TRBV14 | once
CASTQGQSQETRYF | TGTGCCAGCACCCAGGGACAGTCCCAAGAGACCCGGTACTTC | TRBD1 | TRBJ2-5 | TRBV12-3/TRBV12-4 | .
CASMETANTGELFF | TGTGCCAGCATGGAGACAGCGAACACCGGGGAGCTGTTTTTT | . | TRBJ2-2 | TRBV12-3/TRBV12-4 | medium-sized
CSGARVKNIQYF | TGCAGCGGCGCAAGAGTCAAAAACATTCAGTATTTC | . | TRBJ2-4 | TRBV29-1 | .
CASSSHGWNSYEQYF | TGTGCCAGCAGTTCCCACGGGTGGAACTCTTACGAGCAGTACTTC | . | TRBJ2-7 | TRBV28 | .
CASSLQARGPHEQFF | TGTGCCAGCAGTTTGCAAGCGCGAGGGCCCCATGAACAGTTCTTC | . | TRBJ2-1 | TRBV12-3/TRBV12-4 | .
CVISESLYEHYF | TGTGTCATCAGTGAGTCCCTCTACGAGCACTACTTC | . | TRBJ2-7 | TRBV10-3 | .
CASSPGGGGGGLFF | TGTGCCAGCAGCCCCGGCGGTGGAGGCGGGGGACTGTTTTTT | TRBD2 | TRBJ2-2 | TRBV6-5 | .